One and the same sample provided the 16 T cell receptor beta chains below, sequenced in a study of radiotherapy plus CTLA-4 blockade in lung cancer. Generated by immunoSEQ multiplex PCR, the TCRdb table keeps only in-frame clones and is missing some. The table has tens of thousands of clones, roughly 83% seen once; the top ten hold around 15%. The input for sequencing was peripheral blood, taken from a patient treated with radiotherapy plus ipilimumab. These receptors were obtained from a human donor with non-small cell lung cancer that progressed on radiotherapy plus ipilimumab.

This sequence joins TRBV7-2 and TRBJ2-7, with D unresolved. The CDR3 contains 16 residues. Per germline, CDR1 SGHTA and CDR2 FQGNSA. V was trimmed by 1 base and J by 2 bases, leaving 15 bases between them. CDR3 nucleotide sequence: TGTGCCAGCAGCTTAGAATTGCAGGCTCTCCCCTACGAGCAGTACTTC. Translation gives CASSLELQALPYEQYF.

The CDR3: CASSQPDRGTGELFF. CDR3 bases: TGCGCCAGCAGCCAGCCGGACCGGGGGACCGGGGAGCTGTTTTTT. The genes are TRBV4-1 and TRBJ2-2; possible D gene TRBD2, 6 bases. The germline V gene encodes CDR1 MGHRA and CDR2 YSYEKL. The CDR3 length is 15 residues. V lost 3 bases, J lost 5 bases, and 13 bases lay in between.

About this clone itself: Within the sample, other DNA sequences also encode this same CDR3. The rearrangement joins TRBV5-6 to TRBJ2-2, with D perhaps being TRBD1 or TRBD2 (6 bases each). Trimming took off 0 bases at V and 5 bases at J, with 8 bases between the two ends. CDR1 and CDR2 (germline): SGHDT, YYEEEE. The CDR3 is 14 amino acids. This chain's CDR3 is CASSLGGGTGELFF. CDR3 sequence (DNA): TGTGCCAGCAGCTTGGGAGGGGGGACCGGGGAGCTGTTTTTT.

The rearrangement links TRBV7-8 to TRBJ2-7, with TRBD2 identical over 14 bases. Germline V gene lookup returns CDR1 SGHVS and CDR2 FQNEAQ. The CDR3 sequence is 19 residues long. With 1 base clipped from V and 0 bases from J, the junction kept 8 bases outside the gene matches. The CDR3 is CASSLERRTSGGPSYEQYF. As DNA, the CDR3 is TGTGCCAGCAGCTTAGAGAGGAGGACTAGCGGGGGGCCCTCCTACGAGCAGTACTTC.

The chain couples TRBV19 to TRBJ1-4, with unresolved D. Trimming left V 2 bases short and J 6 bases short, with 7 bases between. CDR3 length: 13 residues. From germline, CDR1 is LNHDA and CDR2 SQIVND (reference sequence). The CDR3 region is CASSIMRDEKLFF. The CDR3 DNA reads as TGTGCCAGTAGTATAATGCGGGATGAAAAACTGTTTTTT. The full variable domain, in which reference TRBV19 and TRBJ1-4 provide the parts outside the CDR3, is DGGITQSPKYLFRKEGQNVTLSCEQNLNHDAMYWYRQDPGQGLRLIYYSQIVNDFQKGDIAEGYSVSREKKESFPLTVTSAQKNPTAFYLCASSIMRDEKLFFGSGTQLSVL.

This clone was detected only a few times. This chain links TRBV6-5 with TRBJ1-1; 7 bases line up with TRBD1. Germline lookup yields CDR1 MNHEY and CDR2 SVGAGI. The CDR3 runs to 14 residues. J gave up 5 bases and V 6 bases, and 9 bases lay outside the gene matches. The CDR3 DNA reads as TGTGCCAGCAGATATACAGGGGCAGGGACTGAAGCTTTCTTT. It specifies CASRYTGAGTEAFF.

This chain links TRBV7-9 with TRBJ1-4; 8 bases are shared with TRBD1. Losses at the gene ends were 5 bases for V and 5 bases for J; bases not matched to a gene: 7. Germline-derived CDR1 and CDR2 are SEHNR and FQNEAQ (reference sequence). CDR3 length equals 15 residues. CDR3 region: CASSLTGGVNEKLFF. CDR3 nucleotide sequence: TGTGCCAGCAGCCTCACAGGGGGTGTAAATGAAAAACTGTTTTTT.

The chain has TRBV15 and TRBJ2-7; 9 nucleotides line up with TRBD1. Germline CDR1 LNHNV, CDR2 YYDKDF (reference sequence). The CDR3 extends over 14 amino acids. V trimming: 4 bases; J trimming: 2 bases; junction bases outside the gene matches: 3. The chain's CDR3 is CATSKDRGPYEQYF. DNA for the CDR3: TGTGCCACCAGCAAGGACAGGGGACCCTACGAGCAGTACTTC.

The chain uses TRBV5-6 and TRBJ2-2, with D possibly matching TRBD1 (5 bases). Germline values: CDR1 SGHDT, CDR2 YYEEEE. The CDR3 consists of 13 residues. Trimming cost V 4 bases and J 6 bases, with 10 bases left between them. This chain's CDR3 is CASSPRQSGELFF. The CDR3 DNA follows: TGTGCCAGCAGCCCCCGACAGTCCGGGGAGCTGTTTTTT.

The J gene is TRBJ1-6, the V gene TRBV2; TRBD1 matches at 9 bases. J lost 10 bases, V lost 6 bases, and 7 bases had no gene match. The germline gives CDR1 SNHLY, CDR2 FYNNEI. This CDR3 has 14 amino acids. This CDR3 reads CASSVGQGDSPLHF. The CDR3 coding sequence is TGTGCCAGCAGCGTGGGACAGGGTGACTCACCCCTCCACTTT.

This clone was counted only a few times. This chain links TRBV29-1 with TRBJ2-1; 8 bases are a match to TRBD2. V lost 6 bases to trimming and J lost 10 bases; unmatched junction nucleotides: 14. The CDR3 runs to 14 residues. The germline V gene has CDR1 SQVTM and CDR2 ANQGSEA. CDR3 residues: CSVVPGLGSREQFF. In nucleotides, the CDR3 is TGCAGCGTGGTGCCGGGACTAGGATCTAGGGAGCAGTTCTTC.

The rearrangement uses TRBV5-1 and TRBJ2-2; the match to TRBD2 covers 8 bases. The CDR3 runs 16 residues. Germline V CDR1 and CDR2: SGHRS, YFSETQ. The J segment lost 1 base and the V segment lost 2 bases, leaving 4 bases of the junction unmatched. CDR3 coding DNA: TGCGCCAGCAGCTTATCTACTAGCGGGAACACCGGGGAGCTGTTTTTT. Its protein product is CASSLSTSGNTGELFF.

This chain uses TRBV4-3 with TRBJ2-6; D remains unclear. Germline values: CDR1 LGHNA, CDR2 YSLEER. Deletions cut 0 bases from V and 3 bases from J, with 9 bases between. This CDR3 spans 16 amino acids. The CDR3 is CASSQDRNFGANVLTF. CDR3 in DNA: TGCGCCAGCAGCCAAGATCGTAACTTTGGGGCCAACGTCCTGACTTTC.

V is TRBV4-3 and J is TRBJ1-2; tentatively, D is TRBD1 (6 bases). The CDR3 extends over 15 amino acids. V was cut by 2 bases and J by 9 bases, with 19 bases left in between. CDR1 LGHNA and CDR2 YSLEER come from the germline V gene. CDR3 coding DNA: TGCGCCAGCAGCCAAAATGCAAACAGGGAGAGTAGCTACACCTTC. Protein sequence: CASSQNANRESSYTF.

The chain recombines TRBV5-1 with TRBJ1-1; no firm D call. CDR1 is SGHRS and CDR2 is YFSETQ in the germline V gene. CDR3 length: 13 residues. V shed 5 bases and J shed 1 base, with 9 bases lying between them. The CDR3 bases are TGCGCCAGCAGACTAGACACGAACACTGAAGCTTTCTTT. Encoded protein: CASRLDTNTEAFF.

The chain combines TRBV28 with TRBJ1-5, with D unresolved. The CDR3 has 15 residues. In germline, CDR1 is MDHEN, CDR2 SYDVKM. V was clipped by 5 bases and J by 0 bases, with 11 bases between them. Here the CDR3 reads CASSPPEVSNQPQHF. CDR3 DNA sequence: TGTGCCAGCAGTCCCCCCGAGGTTAGCAATCAGCCCCAGCATTTT.